The present entry profiles one T cell receptor (beta chain) with its context. Its cognate antigen is unknown. The data stem from a study of T cell responses to AZD1222 COVID-19 vaccine. Study findings and constraints: A rise in Spike-specific TCR breadth and depth followed two AZD1222 doses. At study baseline, merely more than 5 AZD1222 recipients were seropositive.

Data came from immunoSEQ multiplex PCR; TCRdb stores just in-frame clones and leaves some out. In the table there are over 130,000 clones, 80% to 95% of which are singletons. Sequenced here: peripheral blood, sampled 28 days after the second AZD1222 dose. This clonotype originated in an adult who received the AZD1222 COVID-19 vaccine.

Here the CDR3 reads CASSHRDREAGELFF. The CDR3 region has the DNA TGTGCCAGCAGCCACCGGGACAGGGAAGCCGGGGAGCTGTTTTTT. The chain recombines TRBV7-6 with TRBJ2-2; 9 bases align to TRBD1. The CDR3 has 15 residues. Trimming removed 5 bases from V and 6 bases from J; junction bases left unmatched: 7. Germline CDR1 is SGHVS and CDR2 is FNYEAQ.